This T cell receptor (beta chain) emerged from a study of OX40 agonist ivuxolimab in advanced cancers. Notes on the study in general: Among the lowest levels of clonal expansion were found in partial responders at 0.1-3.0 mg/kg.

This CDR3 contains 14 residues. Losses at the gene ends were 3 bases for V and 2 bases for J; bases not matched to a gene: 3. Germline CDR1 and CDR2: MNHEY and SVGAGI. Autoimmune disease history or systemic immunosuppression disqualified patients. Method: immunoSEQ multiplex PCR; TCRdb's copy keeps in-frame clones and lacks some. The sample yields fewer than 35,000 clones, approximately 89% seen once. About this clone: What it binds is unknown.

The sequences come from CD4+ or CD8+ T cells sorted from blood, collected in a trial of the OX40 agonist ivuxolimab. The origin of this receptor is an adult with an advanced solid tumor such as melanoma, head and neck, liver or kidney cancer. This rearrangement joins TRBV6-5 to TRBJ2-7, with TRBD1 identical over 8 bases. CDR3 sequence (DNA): TGTGCCAGCAGTTATGGACAGGGAGCCTACGAGCAGTACTTC. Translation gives CASSYGQGAYEQYF.